This T cell receptor beta chain was identified in a study of cytomegalovirus exposure and HLA in healthy donors (TCRdb year 2017). For the wider study: An earlier analysis of about 560 of the donors reported 250 to 300 Gb of sequence data and around 110 million unique TCR beta sequences obtained from 150 million to 200 million T cells. Every repertoire in the discovery cohort had been generated on one and the same sequencing platform. Typing coverage varied by locus: roughly 629-640 donors for A, B, C, DRB1 and DQB1; roughly 510 for DQA1; some 610 for DPA1; fewer than 480 for DPB1. Class I and class II HLA loci were covered by the typing at four-digit resolution. A later analysis re-analyzed previously published TCR beta repertoires from about 600 donors and added high-resolution HLA genotyping to study TCR occurrence patterns. The study aimed to test whether cataloging public T cell receptors could reveal signatures of past pathogen exposure. Among about 370 genotyped donors of the cohort, an average of roughly 230,000 unique TCR beta nucleotide sequences was sequenced per donor, of which approximately 19% were non-productive. Rather than drawing on any new phenotypic data, the later analysis identified candidate immune exposures from TCR beta sequences and the way those sequences occurred across donors. Of the roughly 400 genotyped donors, roughly 80% fell in the genetic ancestry cluster associated with self-reported Caucasian donors. Besides the first cohort of approximately 670 subjects, a separate validation cohort made up of roughly 120 different subjects was used. Four or five DR-DQ haplotypes were handled as single units for association and clustering because linkage in the cohort was strong. In a later genetic analysis, genome-wide SNP genotypes for about three fifths of the roughly 670 donors were used, and that subset was treated as a discovery cohort. The study profiled the T cell repertoires of 500 to 800 subjects by immunosequencing and related them to cytomegalovirus serostatus. An early release that covered about 600 HLA-typed donors contained approximately 300 gigabases of sequencing data and about 84 million unique TCR sequences. An earlier analysis of approximately 500 of the donors applied high-throughput TCR beta sequencing to assess whether each TCR beta V gene segment acted as functional or pseudogenic. The study combined high-throughput TCR immunosequencing, statistical association of individual TCRs with disease status, and machine learning to predict cytomegalovirus infection status. Donor age, sex, ethnicity and CMV serostatus were compiled alongside the repertoire data. Here is what the overall study found, with its caveats: A further reported finding was that TCR beta sequences accurately predicted the HLA-A and HLA-B alleles for most subjects in the first cohort. The only immune exposure information available for the cohort was CMV serostatus. Roughly uniform sequencing depth across donors was assumed in presence/absence analyses, although this assumption may not hold. Because counts were too low, seventeen rarely observed V segments, including chromosome 9 orphons, were left out of the earlier analysis of roughly 600 of the donors. This cohort had only TCR beta chains sequenced, and the lack of alpha or paired-chain data limited which features could be detected. In a later analysis, some 18,000 TCR beta sequences were associated with specific HLA alleles at a false discovery rate of 0.05. An association between a missense DCLRE1C variant and V-gene and J-gene trimming of TCR beta chains was found in a later genetic analysis and replicated in an independent cohort. A later analysis found that HLA-associated TCR beta chains were more clonally expanded and had lower generation probabilities than equally common non-associated chains. In a later genetic analysis, fewer N-insertions in productive TCRs were reported among donors in an Asian-associated ancestry cluster than the 666-donor mean. Some IMGT-functional V segments, including TRBV6-2 and TRBV6-3, could not be told apart with the 87-base-pair reads, so those segments were excluded. Because HLA typing was missing for some donors at each locus, association tests included only the typed subset. Correlated functional status among segregating V segments might be attributable to linkage disequilibrium, but an unknown experimental factor could not be ruled out. In both the original and validation cohorts, the classifier was reported to diagnose cytomegalovirus status with high specificity and sensitivity. While some public TCRs were present in many individuals, most TCR sequences turned up only very rarely across donors. The authors suggested that the approach could potentially be extended to other disease states and immunological phenotypes. Strong co-occurrence of HLA alleles, especially DR and DQ, made assigning TCR associations to individual alleles difficult. In vitro tests confirmed that three of the cytomegalovirus-associated TCR beta chains recognize cytomegalovirus antigens. A cluster of highly shared sequence variants was judged likely to be a technical artifact of the sequencing pipeline. In a later analysis, TCR association rates were found to vary across HLA loci, with the most associated TCRs seen for DRB1 alleles and the fewest for HLA-C alleles. In the study, 150 to 200 TCR beta chains were listed as associated with cytomegalovirus. In a later analysis, most CMV-associated TCR beta chains were found to appear HLA-restricted, with HLA associations seemingly driven largely by CMV exposure. In a later analysis, several top co-occurrence clusters were reported to appear linked to parvovirus B19, influenza, CMV and Epstein-Barr virus. Broadly in line with IMGT annotations, most TCR beta V segments showed up in productive rearrangements about 90% or about 30% of the time in an earlier analysis of several hundred of the donors.

The cohort consisted of 670 or so healthy bone marrow donors. Cohort members were all nominally healthy when sampled, although unrecorded immune exposures were likely present. The donor tested CMV seropositive and was one of the 289 seropositive cohort members. Each donor provided a peripheral blood sample, and peripheral blood mononuclear cells were used for TCR beta sequencing. The Qiagen DNeasy Blood Extraction Kit was used to extract genomic DNA from the blood cell samples. Library construction relied on the immunoSEQ multiplex PCR assay. For the multiplex PCR, a mixture combining 60 forward primers for TCR Vbeta segments and 13 reverse primers for TCR Jbeta segments was used. The CDR3 region of rearranged TCR beta genes was amplified from genomic DNA by a multiplex PCR assay. The amplified TCR beta libraries were sequenced on the Illumina HiSeq System as 87-base-pair reads. Concerning the study's data processing: Across the 670 or so repertoires, a later analysis counted approximately 83 million unique TCR beta chains, 9.5 million to 13 million of which were shared by at least two donors. Raw reads were error-corrected and collapsed into unique sequences with a nearest-neighbor algorithm that merged closely related sequences to remove PCR and sequencing errors. V, D and J gene segments were assigned by aligning CDR3 sequences to IMGT reference sequences. For a sequence to be retained, a match of at least six nucleotides was required to both a V gene segment and a J gene segment. Rearrangements were called productive when the CDR3 lacked stop codons and stayed in frame with V and J; all others were non-productive. Following IMGT convention, CDR3 was defined as the stretch from the second conserved V-encoded cysteine up to the conserved J-encoded phenylalanine. Sequences without an unambiguous match to a single V gene segment were excluded from the earlier analysis of about 640 of the donors. An earlier analysis of roughly 590 of the donors called V segments functional above 56.7% productive rearrangements and segregating when the between-donor standard deviation exceeded 5%. A statistical classification framework was built to diagnose cytomegalovirus status from the catalog of TCR beta chain sequences. A later analysis assigned V and J genes by comparing TCR nucleotide sequences with IMGT/GENE-DB human TR gene sequences. Using the TCRdist pipeline, a later analysis assigned CDR3 sequences along with most-parsimonious VDJ recombination scenarios. In a later analysis, each TCR beta chain was defined by its CDR3 amino acid sequence together with its V-gene family, and reads without a unique V-gene family were excluded. A later analysis removed several hundred highly shared, low-generation-probability nucleotide sequences to deal with suspected cross-contamination and a sequencing artifact. In a later analysis, a clonal expansion index was calculated for each public chain from normalized within-repertoire ranks of inferred template counts. In a later analysis, generation probabilities were computed using a VDJ recombination model fitted to out-of-frame rearrangements, and the results were checked against IGoR. In a later analysis, hypergeometric tests were used to score TCR-TCR, TCR-HLA and TCR-CMV co-occurrence, with a repertoire-size bias correction applied to TCR pairs. In a later analysis, false discovery rates were estimated by permuting HLA or CMV assignments 20 times. In a later analysis, co-occurring TCRs were grouped using DBSCAN, and TCRdist sequence similarity was added for clustering within HLA-allele-positive subsets. For co-occurrence clustering, repertoires with fewer than 30,000 or more than 120,000 public chains were excluded, along with about five repertoires with anomalous nucleotide sharing. The source is immuneACCESS, and TCRdb retained only in-frame sequences with V and J called. Part of the clones is not carried over; for the studies checked, unresolved V genes explain less than half of this, and the remainder is unexplained. V and J calls and clone size are those listed in that table; D and trimming were worked out from the DNA. The sample table holds around 69,000 clones, of which less than 85% were seen once. The ten most abundant clones make up nearly 10% of the sample.

CDR1 and CDR2 (SGHRS, YFSETQ) derive from the germline V gene. From V the trimming removes 3 bases and from J it removes 4 bases, while the gene matches leave 10 bases of the junction unaccounted for. From cysteine to phenylalanine, the CDR3 is 16 amino acids long. The read is trimmed to its CDR3 DNA, 48 bases read in frame from base 1. For this clone: This clone's antigen is unknown. No base qualities exist here, and no much larger clone lies one base off it.

Material for sequencing was PBMCs. The chain couples TRBV5-1 to TRBJ2-7, with 10 bases aligning to TRBD1. The TCR was taken from a woman between 50 and 59 years old in good health and CMV-seropositive. The CDR3 corresponds to CASSSYRDRGPYEQYF. The bases read TGCGCCAGCAGCTCCTACCGGGACAGGGGCCCGTACGAGCAGTACTTC. Outside the CDR3, residues come from the reference TRBV5-1 and TRBJ2-7 proteins, so the full variable domain is: KAGVTQTPRYLIKTRGQQVTLSCSPISGHRSVSWYQQTPGQGLQFLFEYFSETQRNKGNFPGRFSGRQFSNSRSEMNVSTLELGDSALYLCASSSYRDRGPYEQYFGPGTRLTVT.